This TCR beta chain was captured by sequencing in a study of cytomegalovirus exposure and HLA in healthy donors. Regarding the study as a whole: The study listed under 200 cytomegalovirus-associated TCR beta chains.

PCR amplification relied on 60 Vbeta primers (plus 13 Jbeta primers). Profiled with immunoSEQ multiplex PCR; TCRdb holds only in-frame clones, not every one. In the table there are 70,000 to 90,000 clones, 84% of which are singletons. Notes on this clone: The target antigen is unknown.

V was cut by 1 base and J by 0 bases, with 4 bases left in between. The CDR3 consists of 14 residues. The germline CDR1 and CDR2 sequences are SEHNR and FQNEAQ (reference sequence). The receptor was isolated from a man between 65 and 85 years old in good health and CMV-seropositive. The sequenced sample was PBMCs. The chain joins TRBV7-9 to TRBJ2-1; D not certain. CDR3 coding DNA: TGTGCCAGCAGCTTAGACTACTCCTACAATGAGCAGTTCTTC. Protein product: CASSLDYSYNEQFF.